What follows describes a single T cell receptor beta chain. This specimen comes from a study of blood T cell repertoires in COVID-19. Study background: The origin of the acute and convalescent COVID-19 samples was the United States, Italy and Spain. T cells, B-cell-depleted T cells, or PBMCs supplied cDNA or gDNA.

CDR3 length: 15 amino acids. Germline V lookup: CDR1 LNHDA, CDR2 SQIVND (reference sequence). Trimming shortened V by 5 bases and J by 4 bases, and 17 bases separated the two germline ends. Per the study methods: Reference gene primers were amplified, and this amplification served to estimate nucleated cell counts. TCRdb's table, derived via immunoSEQ multiplex PCR, lists solely in-frame clones and lacks some. That table furnishes V, J and clone size, whereas the DNA furnished D and trimming. The sample includes 250,000 or so clones, around 90% of them seen just once. Followed longitudinally, the Seattle patients had been enrolled during active infection.

The sample comprised peripheral blood. V and J are TRBV19 and TRBJ1-1, with D possibly matching TRBD1 (5 bases). This receptor was identified in a woman in her sixties or seventies with COVID-19, enrolled during active disease. CDR3 in DNA: TGTGCCAGTAGTCAGGGCCCCTCCCCGCGCACTGAAGCTTTCTTT. It is translated as CASSQGPSPRTEAFF.